This TCR beta chain was documented in a study of blood T cell repertoires in COVID-19. At the level of the study: Researchers got acute and convalescent COVID-19 samples from the United States, Italy and Spain. PBMCs, B-cell-depleted T cells, or T cells were the source of the cDNA or gDNA that made up the material.

Original handling: Amplification of reference gene primers provided the estimated nucleated cell counts. Here immunoSEQ multiplex PCR was the method, and the copy in TCRdb shows in-frame clones only, minus some. V, J and clone size are those of that table, while D and trimming were read from the DNA. The sample has 88,000 or so clones, around four fifths seen once; the top ten hold more than 9.5%. The germline gives CDR1 MDHEN, CDR2 SYDVKM. Trimming removed 5 bases from V and 0 bases from J; junction bases left unmatched: 7. CDR3 length: 17 residues. The J gene is TRBJ2-6, the V gene TRBV28; the match to TRBD2 covers 7 bases. The receptor was isolated from a human donor in a cohort sampled during active COVID-19. What was sequenced was peripheral blood. The CDR3 reads CASSPVSGPSGANVLTF. CDR3 in DNA: TGTGCCAGCAGTCCGGTTAGCGGGCCCTCTGGGGCCAACGTCCTGACTTTC. Filled out from reference TRBV28 and TRBJ2-6, the complete variable domain reads DVKVTQSSRYLVKRTGEKVFLECVQDMDHENMFWYRQDPGLGLRLIYFSYDVKMKEKGDIPEGYSVSREKKERFSLILESASTNQTSMYLCASSPVSGPSGANVLTFGAGSRLTVL.